The present T cell receptor beta chain was sequenced within a study of CD8 T cells in ankylosing spondylitis. Study-level findings and limits: What seemed typical of ankylosing spondylitis blood was a TCR beta motif built from several highly homologous variants.

Using its own MiXCR run on the 5' RACE reads, TCRdb lists one record per CDR3 protein. The sample records 130,000 or so distinct CDR3 sequences, around 7% being singletons. V lost 2 bases to trimming and J lost 9 bases, with 6 bases between them. The CDR3 length is 11 residues. Germline assignment: CDR1 SGHRS and CDR2 YFSETQ. This clonotype was detected a few times. Its specificity is not known. Material: blood, either unsorted or a sorted T cell fraction (not recorded which). V is TRBV5-1 and J is TRBJ2-1; no firm D call. The TCR originated in a male donor with ankylosing spondylitis or in good health (not recorded which). The CDR3 is CASSLEVEQFF. For the CDR3, the DNA is TGCGCCAGCAGCTTAGAAGTTGAGCAGTTCTTC.